Following are 16 T cell receptor beta chains from one sample sequenced in a study of response to subunit inactivated influenza vaccine. Each CDR3 protein is one row after TCRdb ran MiXCR on the RT-PCR reads. Here the sample spans more than 500,000 distinct CDR3 sequences, 10% to 12% being singletons. Separately, the same data were catalogued under a study of T cells expressing NK-cell markers. That report notes: UMIs were included in TCR beta cDNA generated by 5'RACE template switching.

The sequencing here drew on PBMCs from blood, taken on the day of vaccination. These receptors came from a man between 45 and 60 years old who received an inactivated influenza vaccine.

The chain has TRBV5-6 and TRBJ1-1; no definite D call. The germline CDR1 and CDR2 sequences are SGHDT and YYEEEE. The CDR3 length is 14 residues. Trimming pared 0 bases from V and 7 bases from J, leaving 13 bases between. The CDR3 nucleotides read TGTGCCAGCAGCTTGGTAGGACCGCGAGTTGAAGCTTTCTTT. Encoded protein: CASSLVGPRVEAFF.

At least ten counts were recorded for this clonotype. This chain connects TRBV4-3 to TRBJ2-1; D assignment may be TRBD1 or TRBD2 (6 bases each). The CDR3 spans 16 residues. Germline-derived CDR1 and CDR2 are LGHNA and YSLEER. V was cut by 3 bases and J by 2 bases, with 14 bases left in between. This CDR3 is CASSQGWRGTYNEQFF. As DNA, the CDR3 is TGCGCCAGCAGCCAGGGCTGGAGGGGGACCTACAATGAGCAGTTCTTC.

A few counts support this clonotype. The rearrangement joins TRBV5-1 to TRBJ2-7; weak D call: TRBD2 (7 bases). The V and J ends lost 4 bases and 7 bases respectively, with 18 bases between them. Per germline, CDR1 SGHRS and CDR2 YFSETQ. The CDR3 runs to 14 residues. CDR3: CASSPLGGAEEQYF. The DNA for the CDR3 is TGCGCCAGCAGCCCCCTTGGGGGGGCGGAGGAGCAGTACTTC.

This clonotype was found many times. The chain combines TRBV4-3 with TRBJ2-2; TRBD1 matches at 9 bases. CDR3 size: 15 residues. CDR1 LGHNA and CDR2 YSLEER come from the germline V gene. V shed 0 bases and J 11 bases; nucleotides not matched to a gene: 7. The CDR3 DNA sequence: TGCGCCAGCAGCCAAGATCCCGGGACAGGGCGAGAGCTGTTTTTT. Its protein product is CASSQDPGTGRELFF.

This clonotype was detected only a few times. The chain uses TRBV7-6 and TRBJ2-7; D remains unclear. This CDR3 is 13 amino acids long. V was cut by 1 base and J by 7 bases, with 11 bases left in between. Germline assignment: CDR1 SGHVS and CDR2 FNYEAQ. The CDR3 sequence is CASSLGELREQYF. The CDR3 bases are TGTGCCAGCAGCTTAGGGGAACTCCGGGAGCAGTACTTC. Drawing the rest from reference TRBV7-6 and TRBJ2-7, the complete variable domain is GAGVSQSPRYKVTKRGQDVALRCDPISGHVSLYWYRQALGQGPEFLTYFNYEAQQDKSGLPNDRFSAERPEGSISTLTIQRTEQRDSAMYRCASSLGELREQYFGPGTRLTVT.

This clonotype has just a few counts. The chain couples TRBV28 to TRBJ2-1; D may correspond to TRBD1 or TRBD2 (5 bases each). Germline V gene data show CDR1 as MDHEN and CDR2 as SYDVKM. V was clipped by 6 bases and J by 5 bases, with 17 bases between them. The CDR3 is made up of 15 amino acids. The CDR3 DNA is TGTGCCAGCAGCCCGGCAGAGATGGGGGACAATGAGCAGTTCTTC. It translates to CASSPAEMGDNEQFF.

This clonotype showed up just a few times. The rearrangement joins TRBV7-2 to TRBJ2-2, with D hard to call. Germline lookup yields CDR1 SGHTA and CDR2 FQGNSA. The CDR3 totals 15 residues. The germline V and J ends were trimmed by 5 bases and 6 bases, with 16 bases remaining between them. CDR3 in amino acids: CASSPFRGSSGELFF. As DNA, the CDR3 is TGTGCCAGCAGCCCCTTCCGAGGCAGTTCCGGGGAGCTGTTTTTT.

This clonotype has just a few counts. This rearrangement joins TRBV6-6 to TRBJ2-1, with 14 bases that match TRBD2. The CDR3 consists of 12 residues. Germline V gene lookup returns CDR1 MNHNY and CDR2 SVGAGI (reference sequence). V gave up 8 bases and J gave up 16 bases; unmatched junction bases: 7. The CDR3 sequence: CASVGTSGRPFF. The CDR3, as DNA: TGTGCCAGCGTAGGGACTAGCGGGAGACCTTTCTTC.

V gene TRBV5-1 combines with J gene TRBJ1-1, with TRBD1 identical over 9 bases. The CDR3 runs to 20 residues. Germline V gene sequence: CDR1 SGHRS, CDR2 YFSETQ. The J segment lost 1 base and the V segment lost 2 bases, leaving 18 bases of the junction unmatched. As DNA, the CDR3 is TGCGCCAGCAGCTTAAGTGTATATCTATCGGACAGGGGCAGGAACACTGAAGCTTTCTTT. Translated: CASSLSVYLSDRGRNTEAFF.

This clonotype was detected ten times or more. This rearrangement joins TRBV28 to TRBJ2-1; 11 positions agree with TRBD2. Trimming at V came to 4 bases and at J to 4 bases, leaving 9 bases not matched to a gene. CDR1 and CDR2 (germline): MDHEN, SYDVKM. CDR3 length: 17 amino acids. The CDR3 DNA sequence: TGTGCCAGCAGTTCCTTAACACTAGCGGGAGATTACAATGAGCAGTTCTTC. This sequence encodes CASSSLTLAGDYNEQFF.

This clonotype was detected ten times or more. The rearrangement uses TRBV6-5 and TRBJ1-6; 8 bases align to TRBD1. The germline V gene has CDR1 MNHEY and CDR2 SVGAGI. The CDR3 runs to 15 residues. The V gene end was trimmed by 2 bases and the J gene end by 6 bases; junction bases not matched to a gene: 3. CDR3 sequence: CASSYRQGINSPLHF. Written as DNA, the CDR3 is TGTGCCAGCAGTTACCGACAGGGGATTAATTCACCCCTCCACTTT.

Many counts were recorded for this clonotype. The rearrangement uses TRBV12-3 or TRBV12-4 and TRBJ1-1, with D hard to call. The CDR3 is 13 amino acids. V gave up 3 bases and J gave up 3 bases, with 8 bases separating them. The CDR3 DNA reads TGTGCCAGCAGTTTCGGAAGGGACACTGAAGCTTTCTTT. It codes for CASSFGRDTEAFF.

The chain carries TRBV4-3 and TRBJ2-1, with 9 bases that match TRBD1. Germline assignment: CDR1 LGHNA and CDR2 YSLEER. The J segment lost 4 bases and the V segment lost 0 bases, leaving 4 bases of the junction unmatched. There are 16 residues in the CDR3. CDR3 in amino acids: CASSQDQDRGYNEQFF. The DNA for the CDR3 is TGCGCCAGCAGCCAAGACCAGGACAGGGGATACAATGAGCAGTTCTTC.

The chain couples TRBV7-9 to TRBJ2-2; no clear D. The germline V gene encodes CDR1 SEHNR and CDR2 FQNEAQ (reference sequence). V was clipped by 10 bases and J by 0 bases, with 12 bases between them. This CDR3 is built from 14 residues. In nucleotides, the CDR3 is TGTGCCAACCGGGCCGGTTCGAACACCGGGGAGCTGTTTTTT. Its protein is CANRAGSNTGELFF.

This clonotype was observed many times. V usage is TRBV5-1 and J usage is TRBJ2-7; TRBD2 agrees at 8 bases. CDR3 length equals 14 residues. V lost 4 bases and J lost 2; bases outside the gene matches: 5. Germline CDR1 SGHRS, CDR2 YFSETQ. The CDR3 loop is CASSLGAGAYEQYF. In nucleotides, the CDR3 is TGCGCCAGCAGCCTGGGAGCGGGAGCCTACGAGCAGTACTTC.

J is TRBJ2-1 and V is TRBV2; D gene unclear. The CDR3 consists of 14 residues. V was cut by 10 bases and J by 8 bases, with 21 bases left in between. The germline V gene has CDR1 SNHLY and CDR2 FYNNEI. The CDR3 DNA sequence: TGTGCCACCCATGATATGGGTTTTTGGCATGAGCAGTTCTTC. It yields the protein CATHDMGFWHEQFF.